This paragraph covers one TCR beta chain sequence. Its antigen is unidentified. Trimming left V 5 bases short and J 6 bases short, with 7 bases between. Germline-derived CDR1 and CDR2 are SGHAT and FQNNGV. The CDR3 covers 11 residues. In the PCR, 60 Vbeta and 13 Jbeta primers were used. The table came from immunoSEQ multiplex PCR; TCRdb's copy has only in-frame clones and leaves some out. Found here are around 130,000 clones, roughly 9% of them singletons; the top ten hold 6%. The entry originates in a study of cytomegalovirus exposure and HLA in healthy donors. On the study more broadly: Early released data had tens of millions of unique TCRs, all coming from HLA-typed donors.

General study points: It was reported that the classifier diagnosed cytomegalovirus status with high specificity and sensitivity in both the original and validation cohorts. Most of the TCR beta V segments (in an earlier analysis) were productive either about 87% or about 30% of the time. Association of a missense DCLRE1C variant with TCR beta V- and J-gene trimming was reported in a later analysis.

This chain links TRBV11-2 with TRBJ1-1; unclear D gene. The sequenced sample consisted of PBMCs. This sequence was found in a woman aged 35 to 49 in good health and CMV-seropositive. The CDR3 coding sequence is TGTGCCAGCAGCCTTGGAGCTGAAGCTTTCTTT. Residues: CASSLGAEAFF.